The 17 T cell receptor beta chains given below trace back to one sample, sequenced in a study of cytomegalovirus exposure and HLA in healthy donors. The study ran its PCR with 60 Vbeta and 13 Jbeta primers. Data came from immunoSEQ multiplex PCR; TCRdb stores just in-frame clones and leaves some out. The table shows under 130,000 clones, with around 80% occurring only once. Sequenced sample: PBMCs. The receptors were gathered from a man aged 35 to 55 in good health and CMV-seropositive.

The rearrangement links TRBV5-1 to TRBJ2-5; TRBD1 is a possible D gene (7 bases). In germline, CDR1 is SGHRS, CDR2 YFSETQ. CDR3 length: 14 residues. Trimming cost V 2 bases and J 4 bases, with 12 bases left between them. This CDR3 reads CASSLSGGGETQYF. DNA of the CDR3: TGCGCCAGCAGCTTATCAGGGGGAGGAGAGACCCAGTACTTC.

Points on this clone: The junction differs from germline at one of its ends, possibly a read error. This chain links TRBV7-2 with TRBJ2-5, with TRBD2 identical over 8 bases. Germline V gene sequence: CDR1 SGHTA, CDR2 FQGNSA. CDR3 length: 16 amino acids. The CDR3 region has the DNA TGTGCCAGCAGCTTAGAAGTACTAGCGGTCCAAGAGGCCCAGTACTTC. It codes for CASSLEVLAVQEAQYF.

CDR3 in DNA: TGCGCCAGCAGCTTGGAGCCTCTCTATGGCTACACCTTC. Translating gives CASSLEPLYGYTF. This chain connects TRBV5-1 to TRBJ1-2; D call uncertain. This CDR3 is 13 amino acids long. Trimming left V 0 bases short and J 4 bases short, with 7 bases between. CDR1 SGHRS and CDR2 YFSETQ come from the germline V gene.

J is TRBJ1-1 and V is TRBV10-3; 11 bases agree with TRBD1. The germline V gene encodes CDR1 ENHRY and CDR2 SYGVKD. The CDR3 runs 16 residues. V lost 3 bases, J lost 4 bases, and 7 bases stayed unmatched. The CDR3 region is CAISDPDRGPGTEAFF. The CDR3 DNA is TGTGCCATCAGTGACCCGGACAGGGGGCCTGGCACTGAAGCTTTCTTT.

This clone appeared a few times. This rearrangement joins TRBV25-1 to TRBJ2-2; D uncertain. Per germline, CDR1 MGHDK and CDR2 SYGVNS. The CDR3 runs 15 residues. V lost 2 bases to trimming and J lost 4 bases, with 11 bases between them. The CDR3 sequence: CASSEDRTTTGELFF. CDR3 nucleotide sequence: TGTGCCAGCAGTGAAGACCGAACTACCACCGGGGAGCTGTTTTTT.

The genes are TRBV4-1 and TRBJ2-2, with 7 bases identical to TRBD2. Germline V CDR1 and CDR2: MGHRA, YSYEKL. V shed 1 base, J shed 4 bases, and the junction held 3 bases outside the gene matches. The length of the CDR3 is 15 residues. The CDR3: CASSQGWGGTGELFF. For the CDR3, the DNA is TGCGCCAGCAGCCAAGGGTGGGGGGGCACCGGGGAGCTGTTTTTT.

A note on this clone: One end of the junction is discordant with germline, which a read error may explain. The chain combines TRBV30 with TRBJ2-4, with TRBD1 identical over 8 bases. The germline CDR1 and CDR2 sequences are GTSNPN and SVGIG (reference sequence). CDR3 size: 13 residues. The CDR3 loop reads CACSTGAKNSQYF. CDR3 nucleotides: TGTGCCTGTTCGACAGGGGCCAAAAACAGTCAGTACTTC.

This rearrangement joins TRBV7-2 to TRBJ2-5; TRBD2 matches 9 bases. Germline trimming cut 1 base from V and 4 bases from J; bases unmatched to any gene: 7. CDR1 SGHTA and CDR2 FQGNSA come from the germline V gene. There are 16 residues in the CDR3. CDR3: CASSLGGGAWRETQYF. CDR3 nucleotide sequence: TGTGCCAGCAGCTTAGGCGGGGGGGCCTGGCGAGAGACCCAGTACTTC.

The chain combines TRBV4-3 with TRBJ1-5; D unclear. With 0 bases removed from V and 4 bases from J, the gap between germline ends came to 10 bases. Looked up from germline, CDR1 is LGHNA and CDR2 is YSLEER. CDR3 length equals 15 residues. The CDR3 loop reads CASSQDVAGNQPQHF. The CDR3 DNA reads as TGCGCCAGCAGCCAAGATGTGGCGGGGAATCAGCCCCAGCATTTT.

Concerning this clone: Mismatch with germline at one junction end may stem from a read error. This chain uses TRBV5-6 with TRBJ2-4; TRBD2 aligns across 7 bases. Germline V gives CDR1 SGHDT, CDR2 YYEEEE. This CDR3 spans 16 amino acids. CDR3: CASSSMAGVAKNSQYF. The DNA of the CDR3 is TGTGCCAGCAGCTCCATGGCGGGAGTTGCCAAAAACAGTCAGTACTTC.

The chain uses TRBV7-9 and TRBJ1-5, with a tentative D call TRBD1 (6 bases). Trimming left V 0 bases short and J 1 base short, with 7 bases between. Germline CDR1 SEHNR, CDR2 FQNEAQ (reference sequence). CDR3 length equals 15 residues. For the CDR3, the DNA is TGTGCCAGCAGCTTAGCAGGACAGAGCAATCAGCCCCAGCATTTT. It yields the protein CASSLAGQSNQPQHF.

The V and J genes are TRBV7-9 and TRBJ2-2; D is perhaps TRBD1 (6 bases). Per germline, CDR1 SEHNR and CDR2 FQNEAQ (reference sequence). The length of the CDR3 is 15 residues. Trimming took 5 bases from V and 2 from J, leaving 12 bases between them. CDR3 DNA: TGTGCCAGCAGCGCTTCCGGGACAAACACCGGGGAGCTGTTTTTT. Encoded protein: CASSASGTNTGELFF.

The chain combines TRBV5-1 with TRBJ2-1; a possible D gene is TRBD1 (5 bases). Trimming removed 5 bases at V and 6 bases at J, with 15 bases between. Germline values: CDR1 SGHRS, CDR2 YFSETQ. CDR3 size: 14 residues. The CDR3: CASRLGWGPNEQFF. The CDR3 DNA reads as TGCGCCAGCAGGCTTGGGTGGGGCCCCAATGAGCAGTTCTTC.

The chain couples TRBV19 to TRBJ2-3; TRBD2 matches 11 bases. V lost 3 bases to trimming and J lost 3 bases; unmatched junction nucleotides: 8. This CDR3 has 17 residues. Germline CDR1 is LNHDA and CDR2 is SQIVND (reference sequence). In DNA form, the CDR3 reads TGTGCCAGTAGTATCAAGCGGCTAGCGGGGGGAACAGATACGCAGTATTTT. Encoded protein: CASSIKRLAGGTDTQYF.

The genes are TRBV5-6 and TRBJ2-5, with D perhaps TRBD2 (5 bases). Germline CDR1 SGHDT, CDR2 YYEEEE. V gave up 4 bases and J gave up 5 bases, with 18 bases separating them. CDR3 length equals 15 residues. CDR3 amino acids: CASSQILVGFETQYF. CDR3 DNA: TGTGCCAGCAGCCAAATACTAGTAGGGTTCGAGACCCAGTACTTC.

This chain links TRBV4-3 with TRBJ2-7; 7 positions agree with TRBD2. The J segment lost 1 base and the V segment lost 6 bases, leaving 9 bases of the junction unmatched. Germline loops: CDR1 LGHNA, CDR2 YSLEER. The CDR3 length is 15 residues. The CDR3: CASSPRASGSYEQYF. The CDR3, as DNA: TGCGCCAGCAGTCCTCGGGCTAGCGGTTCCTACGAGCAGTACTTC.

This chain joins TRBV4-2 and TRBJ2-7, with 8 bases aligning to TRBD2. Per germline, CDR1 LGHNA and CDR2 YNFKEQ. The junction had 5 bases not matched to a gene; V was cut back by 1 base and J by 0 bases. The CDR3 is 16 residues long. The CDR3 DNA reads TGTGCCAGCAGCCAAGGGGTTAGCGGGGACTCCTACGAGCAGTACTTC. This gives the protein CASSQGVSGDSYEQYF.